This passage covers 8 T cell receptor beta chains from one sample sequenced in a study of blood T cell repertoires in COVID-19. The method was immunoSEQ multiplex PCR; TCRdb's version includes in-frame clones alone and lacks a portion of them. The data show 270,000 or so clones, 89% seen once. Sequencing was carried out using peripheral blood. These receptors were taken from a woman aged 40 to 55 who had recovered from COVID-19.

The J gene is TRBJ2-5, the V gene TRBV6-6; 7 bases line up with TRBD2. This CDR3 has 15 residues. The germline V gene encodes CDR1 MNHNY and CDR2 SVGAGI (reference sequence). The junction had 6 bases not matched to a gene; V was cut back by 3 bases and J by 2 bases. The CDR3 region is CASSYRLADQETQYF. CDR3 coding DNA: TGTGCCAGCAGTTATCGGCTAGCGGATCAAGAGACCCAGTACTTC.

The genes are TRBV14 and TRBJ2-7; maybe TRBD2 (6 bases). CDR3 length: 16 residues. Germline lookup yields CDR1 SGHDN and CDR2 FVKESK. Trimming took 3 bases from V and 2 from J, leaving 17 bases between them. The chain's CDR3 is CASSQSPGTQTYEQYF. Written as DNA, the CDR3 is TGTGCCAGCAGCCAGAGTCCCGGGACTCAAACCTACGAGCAGTACTTC.

The chain combines TRBV11-2 with TRBJ2-7; 8 nucleotides align to TRBD1. After removal of 5 bases from V and 6 bases from J, the junction contained 12 bases not matched to a gene. The CDR3 has 15 amino acids. Per the germline V gene, CDR1 is SGHAT and CDR2 is FQNNGV. CDR3 region: CASSRSGQGIGEQYF. The DNA of the CDR3 is TGTGCCAGCAGCCGATCCGGACAGGGAATAGGCGAGCAGTACTTC.

The V call is TRBV29-1, the J call TRBJ2-3, with D possibly TRBD1 on 6 matching bases. Trimming pared 5 bases from V and 0 bases from J, leaving 15 bases between. This CDR3 contains 15 residues. CDR1 and CDR2 (germline): SQVTM, ANQGSEA. CDR3 sequence: CSVSRTARSTDTQYF. CDR3 DNA sequence: TGCAGCGTTTCCCGGACAGCGAGGAGCACAGATACGCAGTATTTT.

The genes are TRBV6-2 or TRBV6-3 and TRBJ1-2; D gene uncertain. The length of the CDR3 is 14 residues. The ends were cut back, 2 bases at V and 4 bases at J, with 11 bases in the middle. CDR1 MNHEY and CDR2 SVGEGT come from the germline V gene. CDR3: CASSYLGSLYGYTF. The CDR3 bases are TGTGCCAGCAGTTACCTCGGGTCTCTCTATGGCTACACCTTC.

The chain has TRBV19 and TRBJ1-2; the D gene is possibly TRBD1 (6 bases). Between the trimmed V and J ends, which lost 4 bases and 5 bases, there was a span of 8 bases. Germline CDR1 LNHDA, CDR2 SQIVND (reference sequence). This CDR3 has 12 residues. CDR3 sequence: CASSTGQYGYTF. CDR3 nucleotides: TGTGCCAGTAGTACCGGACAGTATGGCTACACCTTC.

The V and J genes are TRBV12-3 or TRBV12-4 and TRBJ2-7; D call uncertain. V was pared by 0 bases and J by 1 base, with 4 bases between. The CDR3 consists of 13 residues. In DNA, the CDR3 is TGTGCCAGCAGTTTAGCCAGATCCTACGAGCAGTACTTC. Translating gives CASSLARSYEQYF.

This rearrangement joins TRBV3-1 (or the pseudogene TRBV3-2) to TRBJ2-7; 11 nucleotides match TRBD2. The CDR3 has 18 amino acids. V lost 1 base and J lost 0; bases outside the gene matches: 8. Germline loops: CDR1 LGHDT, CDR2 YNNKEL (reference sequence). CDR3 loop: CASSQVAGGPKRSYEQYF. CDR3 nucleotides: TGTGCCAGCAGCCAAGTAGCGGGAGGGCCCAAACGCTCCTACGAGCAGTACTTC.